These T cell receptor beta chains were read from a single sample in a study of blood T cells in healthy people across ages. One entry per CDR3 protein, called by TCRdb with MiXCR from the 5' RACE reads. The data contain roughly 900,000 distinct CDR3 sequences, around 48% of them singletons. Specimen: blood. The receptors stem from a man under 40 in good health. The CDR3 runs from the conserved cysteine through the conserved F or W. A D gene is named only where the DNA matches it firmly. A clone size is listed for some rows: how often the clone was seen (once, few, many), or a class if it is expanded.

J gene | clone size | V gene | CDR3 length | D gene | CDR3 DNA | CDR3 protein
TRBJ2-1 | - | TRBV27 | 15 | TRBD2 | TGTGCCAGCAGTCTTCCTAGCGGGGGGCGCCACGAGCAGTTCTTC | CASSLPSGGRHEQFF
TRBJ2-7 | - | TRBV20-1 | 14 | - | TGCAGTGCTAACCGACTAGAGAGCTCCTACGAGCAGTACTTC | CSANRLESSYEQYF
TRBJ2-3 | few | TRBV12-3/TRBV12-4 | 15 | TRBD2 | TGTGCCAGCATAACTAGCGGGGGGGTAGCAGATACGCAGTATTTT | CASITSGGVADTQYF
TRBJ2-3 | - | TRBV5-1 | 19 | TRBD2 | TGCACCAGCAGCTTGGGACTAGCGGGGGGTGTCCGAAGCACAGATACGCAGTATTTT | CTSSLGLAGGVRSTDTQYF
TRBJ2-1 | - | TRBV10-2 | 16 | TRBD2 | TGCGCCAGCAGTGAGTCGCTAGCGGGGGCGGGGAATGAGCAGTTCTTC | CASSESLAGAGNEQFF
TRBJ2-1 | - | TRBV5-4 | 15 | - | TGTGCCAGCAGCGATGAAAGGGGGGGTCTGAATGAGCAGTTCTTC | CASSDERGGLNEQFF
TRBJ2-6 | - | TRBV20-1 | 12 | - | TGCAGTGCTAGAGGTGGGGCCAACGTCCTGACTTTC | CSARGGANVLTF
TRBJ2-1 | - | TRBV24-1 | 18 | - | TGTGCCACCAGTGATGCGACCACAGGGAGGGGTGGCCAAGAGACCCAGTTCTTC | CATSDATTGRGGQETQFF
TRBJ1-1 | - | TRBV30 | 13 | - | TGTGCCTGGATGTCGACGGGTAACACTGAAGCTTTCTTT | CAWMSTGNTEAFF
TRBJ2-5 | once | TRBV3-1 | 14 | TRBD1 | TGTGCCAGCAGCCACCCGACAGGGGGAGAGACCCAGTACTTC | CASSHPTGGETQYF
TRBJ2-1 | - | TRBV6-2/TRBV6-3 | 15 | - | TGTGCCAGCAGTTACTCGAGGGGGAAGAGCAATGAGCAGTTCTTC | CASSYSRGKSNEQFF
TRBJ2-3 | - | TRBV5-1 | 17 | TRBD2 | TGCGCCGGCAGCTTGGCACTAGCGGGGACCTTCACAGATACGCAGTATTTT | CAGSLALAGTFTDTQYF
TRBJ1-1 | few | TRBV3-1 | 13 | - | TGTGCCAGCAGTCCGATGGGACGTTCTGAAGCTTTCTTT | CASSPMGRSEAFF
TRBJ2-5 | many | TRBV12-3/TRBV12-4 | 11 | TRBD2 | TGTGCCAGCAGTCGGGAGGGGACCCAGTACTTC | CASSREGTQYF
TRBJ2-3 | - | TRBV20-1 | 14 | - | TGCAGTGCTAGAGTGGGGGGAGACACAGATACGCAGTATTTT | CSARVGGDTDTQYF
TRBJ2-5 | few | TRBV7-7 | 15 | - | TGTGCTAGCAGCTTAGTAGGATTGGTCCAAGAGACCCAGTACTTC | CASSLVGLVQETQYF
TRBJ2-5 | few | TRBV7-2 | 14 | - | TGTGCCAGCAGCTTAGGGACACCCCAAGAGACCCAGTACTTC | CASSLGTPQETQYF
TRBJ1-6 | - | TRBV7-9 | 15 | TRBD1 | TGTGCCAGCAGCTTTGTTGGACAGGGAAATTCACCCCTCCACTTT | CASSFVGQGNSPLHF
TRBJ2-5 | many | TRBV20-1 | 14 | TRBD2 | TGCAGTGCTCGGACTAGCGGGGGGAAAGAGACCCAGTACTTC | CSARTSGGKETQYF
TRBJ2-3 | - | TRBV9 | 16 | TRBD2 | TGTGCCAGCAGCGTAGCACCAGCGGGGGGGAGAGATACGCAGTATTTT | CASSVAPAGGRDTQYF
TRBJ1-5 | - | TRBV6-2/TRBV6-3 | 15 | - | TGTGCCAGCAGTTTGTCGGGGTTTGGTGGTCAGCCCCAGCATTTT | CASSLSGFGGQPQHF
TRBJ2-5 | - | TRBV20-1 | 17 | TRBD2 | TGCAGTGCTAGAGATTGGGACTCCCCGGGGGACTACAATGTGCAGTACTTC | CSARDWDSPGDYNVQYF
TRBJ2-3 | few | TRBV7-2 | 15 | - | TGTGCCACCATCTATGGGTCGGGTAGCACAGATACGCAGTATTTT | CATIYGSGSTDTQYF
TRBJ2-4 | - | TRBV27 | 15 | TRBD1 | TGTGCCAGCAGTAGAACGGGACAGGGTGGAAACATTCAGTACTTC | CASSRTGQGGNIQYF
TRBJ2-1 | - | TRBV20-1 | 14 | TRBD2 | TGCAGTGCTAGTTCTAGCGGGAGATCCAATGAGCAGTTCTTC | CSASSSGRSNEQFF
TRBJ1-4 | - | TRBV4-1 | 14 | - | TGCGCCAGCAGGGGGTTCGCGACTAATGAAAAACTGTTTTTT | CASRGFATNEKLFF
TRBJ1-2 | few | TRBV6-6 | 16 | TRBD1 | TGTGCCAGCAGTTCGTTAAGTGGACAGGGGGTCCATGGCTACACCTTC | CASSSLSGQGVHGYTF
TRBJ2-7 | - | TRBV20-1 | 14 | TRBD1 | TGCAGTGCCCCGGGACAGGGGGTTTCCTACGAGCAGTACTTC | CSAPGQGVSYEQYF
TRBJ1-4 | few | TRBV12-3/TRBV12-4 | 15 | TRBD1 | TGTGCCAGCACCCGGACAGGGGTTGCAGATGAAAAACTGTTTTTT | CASTRTGVADEKLFF
TRBJ2-5 | few | TRBV12-3/TRBV12-4 | 15 | TRBD1 | TGTGCCAGCAGTCAACCGGGACAGGGGCAAGAGACCCAGTACTTC | CASSQPGQGQETQYF
TRBJ2-7 | - | TRBV7-8 | 17 | TRBD2 | TGTGCCAGCAGCTTAGTTCCTAGCGGGGGCCAACTCTACGAGCAGTACTTC | CASSLVPSGGQLYEQYF
TRBJ2-3 | few | TRBV7-8 | 13 | - | TGTGCCAGCAGCCTTGATAGCGCAGATACGCAGTATTTT | CASSLDSADTQYF
TRBJ1-5 | - | TRBV3-1 | 14 | - | TGTGCCAGCAGCCACAGGGGTGGCGATCGGCCCCAGCATTTT | CASSHRGGDRPQHF
TRBJ2-5 | - | TRBV20-1 | 14 | TRBD1 | TGCAGTGCACCGGGACAGGGGGCGGGAGAGACCCAGTACTTC | CSAPGQGAGETQYF
TRBJ1-5 | - | TRBV24-1 | 15 | - | TGTGCCACCAGTTTAGGGCAACCAAACAAGCAGCCCCAGCATTTT | CATSLGQPNKQPQHF
TRBJ2-7 | - | TRBV6-5 | 16 | TRBD1 | TGTGCCAGCAGTTACTCGGAGGGGACAGGGCCCTACGAGCAGTACTTC | CASSYSEGTGPYEQYF
TRBJ1-2 | - | TRBV5-5 | 12 | - | TGTGCCAGCAGCATCGGACCCTATGGCTACACCTTC | CASSIGPYGYTF
TRBJ2-5 | - | TRBV20-1 | 15 | - | TGCAGTGCTAGAGATACGGGCAGGGCGTGGGAGACCCAGTACTTC | CSARDTGRAWETQYF
TRBJ2-7 | few | TRBV18 | 16 | - | TGTGCCAGCTCACCCCCAGAGCGGGCTAGCTCCTACGAGCAGTACTTC | CASSPPERASSYEQYF
TRBJ2-7 | - | TRBV6-1 | 17 | TRBD1 | TGTGCCAGCAGTGTAAGACCCGATGGACAGGCCGCCTACGAGCAGTACTTC | CASSVRPDGQAAYEQYF
TRBJ2-3 | - | TRBV6-5 | 13 | - | TGTGCCAGCAGCCCCCGGGCGCCAGATACGCAGTATTTT | CASSPRAPDTQYF
TRBJ2-1 | many | TRBV3-1 | 11 | - | TGTGCCAGCAGCCTCCTGAGGGAGCAGTTCTTC | CASSLLREQFF
TRBJ1-4 | - | TRBV10-3 | 14 | - | TGTGCCATCAGTGATCCGGGGACTAATGGAAAACTGTTTTTT | CAISDPGTNGKLFF
TRBJ1-5 | few | TRBV27 | 14 | - | TGTGCCAGCAGTTTGCCAGGGAACAATCAGCCCCAGCATTTT | CASSLPGNNQPQHF
TRBJ2-7 | few | TRBV6-5 | 13 | - | TGTGCCAGCAGGCTCCTGACAGACTACGAGCAGTACTTC | CASRLLTDYEQYF
TRBJ2-7 | - | TRBV20-1 | 13 | - | TGCAGTGCTAGAAAGGGTTATCCCTACGAGCAGTACTTC | CSARKGYPYEQYF
TRBJ2-5 | - | TRBV20-1 | 15 | TRBD2 | TGCAGTGCAACGCCGGGACTAGCGGGACAAGAGACCCAGTACTTC | CSATPGLAGQETQYF
TRBJ2-5 | - | TRBV3-1 | 15 | TRBD2 | TGTGCCAGCAGCCAGAGCCTGGGAGGGACAGAGACCCAGTACTTC | CASSQSLGGTETQYF
TRBJ1-2 | few | TRBV4-3 | 13 | - | TGCGCCAGCAGCCAAATAGGGAACTATGGCTACACCTTC | CASSQIGNYGYTF
TRBJ2-5 | - | TRBV9 | 14 | TRBD2 | TGTGCCAGCAGCGTAGGTAGCGGGGGGAAGACCCAGTACTTC | CASSVGSGGKTQYF
TRBJ2-5 | few | TRBV4-2 | 13 | - | TGTGCCAGCAGCCAACTATTGCAAGAGACCCAGTACTTC | CASSQLLQETQYF
TRBJ2-1 | once | TRBV29-1 | 14 | - | TGCAGCGTTGACCGGCGGGGAGTTAGGGATGAGCAGTTCTTC | CSVDRRGVRDEQFF
TRBJ2-2 | - | TRBV12-3/TRBV12-4 | 15 | TRBD2 | TGTGCCAGCAGACCTGGACTAGCGGGGGCCGGGGAGCTGTTTTTT | CASRPGLAGAGELFF
TRBJ2-5 | many | TRBV4-1 | 13 | - | TGCGCCAGCAGCGAAGGACAACAAGAGACCCAGTACTTC | CASSEGQQETQYF
TRBJ2-5 | - | TRBV5-1 | 16 | TRBD1 | TGCGCCAGCAGCTCGTCGGGACAGGGTTCGGTGGAGACCCAGTACTTC | CASSSSGQGSVETQYF
TRBJ2-2 | - | TRBV6-6 | 14 | TRBD1 | TGTGCCAGCAGTCCGACAGGGGGAGCCGGGGAGCTGTTTTTT | CASSPTGGAGELFF